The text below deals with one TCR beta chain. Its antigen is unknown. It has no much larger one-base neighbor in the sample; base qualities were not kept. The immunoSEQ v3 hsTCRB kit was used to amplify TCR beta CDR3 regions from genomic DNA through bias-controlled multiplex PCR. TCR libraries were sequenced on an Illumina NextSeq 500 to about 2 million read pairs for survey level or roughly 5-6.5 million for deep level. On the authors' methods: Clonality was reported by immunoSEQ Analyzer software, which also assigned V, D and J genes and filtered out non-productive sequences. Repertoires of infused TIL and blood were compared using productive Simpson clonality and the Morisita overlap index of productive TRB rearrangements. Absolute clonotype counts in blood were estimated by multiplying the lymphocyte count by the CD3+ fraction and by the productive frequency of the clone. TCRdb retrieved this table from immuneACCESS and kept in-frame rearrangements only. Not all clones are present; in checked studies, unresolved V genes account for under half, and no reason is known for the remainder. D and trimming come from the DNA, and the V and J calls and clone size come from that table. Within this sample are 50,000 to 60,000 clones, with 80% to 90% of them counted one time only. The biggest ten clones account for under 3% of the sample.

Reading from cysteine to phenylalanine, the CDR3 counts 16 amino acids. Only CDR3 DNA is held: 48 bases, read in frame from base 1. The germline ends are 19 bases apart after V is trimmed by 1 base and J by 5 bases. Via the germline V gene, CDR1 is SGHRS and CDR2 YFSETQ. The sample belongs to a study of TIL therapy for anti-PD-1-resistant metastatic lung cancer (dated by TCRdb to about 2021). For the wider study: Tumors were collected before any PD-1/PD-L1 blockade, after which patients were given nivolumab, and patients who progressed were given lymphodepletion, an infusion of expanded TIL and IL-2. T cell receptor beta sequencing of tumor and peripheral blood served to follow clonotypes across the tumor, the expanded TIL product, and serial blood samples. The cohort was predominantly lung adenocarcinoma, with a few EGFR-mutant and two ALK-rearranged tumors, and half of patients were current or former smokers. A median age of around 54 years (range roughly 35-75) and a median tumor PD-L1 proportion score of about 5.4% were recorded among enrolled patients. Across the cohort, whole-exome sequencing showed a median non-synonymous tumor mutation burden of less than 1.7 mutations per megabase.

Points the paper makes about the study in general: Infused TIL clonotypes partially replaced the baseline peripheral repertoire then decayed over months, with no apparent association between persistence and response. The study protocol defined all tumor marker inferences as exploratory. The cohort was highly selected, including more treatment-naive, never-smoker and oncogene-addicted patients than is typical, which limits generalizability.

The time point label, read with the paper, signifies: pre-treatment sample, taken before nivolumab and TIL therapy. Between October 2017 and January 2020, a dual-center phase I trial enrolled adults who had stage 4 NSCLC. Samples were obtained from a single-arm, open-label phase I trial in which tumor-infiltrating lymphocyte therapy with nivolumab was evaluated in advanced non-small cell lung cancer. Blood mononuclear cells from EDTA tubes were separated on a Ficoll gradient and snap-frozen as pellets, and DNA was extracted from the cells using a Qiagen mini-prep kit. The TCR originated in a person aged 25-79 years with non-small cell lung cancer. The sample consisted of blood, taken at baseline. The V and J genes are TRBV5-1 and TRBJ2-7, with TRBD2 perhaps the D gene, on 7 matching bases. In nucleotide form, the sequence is TGCGCCAGCAGCTTGCGGCGGGGGCCGGAGTTCCACGAGCAGTACTTC. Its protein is CASSLRRGPEFHEQYF.